These 4 T cell receptor beta chains share one sample of origin, sequenced in a study of T cells after yellow fever vaccination. TCRdb itself ran the 5' RACE reads through MiXCR, one entry per CDR3 protein. The sample has over 250,000 distinct CDR3 sequences, about 4% seen once; the top ten hold about 26%. This sample comprised PBMCs, obtained 5 days after the yellow fever booster vaccination. These TCRs come from a man aged 18 to 35 who received the YFV17D yellow fever vaccine.

In its sample, this clonotype was seen many times. The V gene is TRBV11-2, the J gene TRBJ2-1, with TRBD2 as a possible D gene (6 bases). Germline values: CDR1 SGHAT, CDR2 FQNNGV. The CDR3 runs 13 residues. Trimming left V 4 bases short and J 6 bases short, with 10 bases between. Here the CDR3 reads CASSSGVANEQFF. The CDR3 nucleotides read TGTGCCAGCAGCTCGGGAGTCGCCAATGAGCAGTTCTTC.

This clonotype was seen more than once but under ten times. CDR3 protein: CSVRQGADTEAFF. The DNA for the CDR3 is TGCAGCGTGCGGCAGGGGGCAGACACTGAAGCTTTCTTT. The J gene is TRBJ1-1, the V gene TRBV29-1; 8 bases match TRBD1. This CDR3 comprises 13 residues. The V and J ends lost 6 bases and 3 bases, in that order; junction bases with no gene match: 6. Germline CDR1 SQVTM, CDR2 ANQGSEA.

The sample holds many counts of this clonotype. V usage is TRBV5-1 and J usage is TRBJ2-1, with D hard to call. CDR3 size: 14 residues. Germline V gene sequence: CDR1 SGHRS, CDR2 YFSETQ. Trimming cost V 2 bases and J 7 bases, with 13 bases left between them. For the CDR3, the DNA is TGCGCCAGCAGCTTACGGCAGGCCAAGAATGAGCAGTTCTTC. This sequence encodes CASSLRQAKNEQFF. The variable domain in full, with the rest retrieved from reference TRBV5-1 and TRBJ2-1, is KAGVTQTPRYLIKTRGQQVTLSCSPISGHRSVSWYQQTPGQGLQFLFEYFSETQRNKGNFPGRFSGRQFSNSRSEMNVSTLELGDSALYLCASSLRQAKNEQFFGPGTRLTVL.

This clonotype has only a few counts. This chain joins TRBV29-1 and TRBJ2-1; D is uncertain. Trimming took 4 bases from V and 4 from J, leaving 5 bases between them. The germline V gene encodes CDR1 SQVTM and CDR2 ANQGSEA. This CDR3 contains 11 residues. CDR3 coding DNA: TGCAGCGTTGTAGGGTACAATGAGCAGTTCTTC. It yields the protein CSVVGYNEQFF.